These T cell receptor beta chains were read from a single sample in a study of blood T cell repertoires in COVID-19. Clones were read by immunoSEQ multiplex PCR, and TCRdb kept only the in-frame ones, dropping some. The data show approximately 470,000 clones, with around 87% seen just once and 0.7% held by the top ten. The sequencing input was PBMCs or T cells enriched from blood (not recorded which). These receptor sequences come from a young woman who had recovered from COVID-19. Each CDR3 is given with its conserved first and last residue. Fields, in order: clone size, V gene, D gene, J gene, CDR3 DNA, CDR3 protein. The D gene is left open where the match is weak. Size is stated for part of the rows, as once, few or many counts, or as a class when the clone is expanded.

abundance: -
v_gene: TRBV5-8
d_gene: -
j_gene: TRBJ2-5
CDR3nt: TGTGCCAGCAGCTTGAGATCAGGGCTCCCACACCAAGAGACCCAGTACTTC
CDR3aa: CASSLRSGLPHQETQYF

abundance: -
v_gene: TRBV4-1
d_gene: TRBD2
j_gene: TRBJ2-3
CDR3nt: TGCGCCAGCAGCGGGTGGGGGGGAACGCAGTATTTT
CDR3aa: CASSGWGGTQYF

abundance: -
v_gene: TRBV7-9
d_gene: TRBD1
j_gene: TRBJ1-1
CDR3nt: TGTGCCAGCAGTTCGACAGGGTGGGAAGCTTTCTTT
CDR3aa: CASSSTGWEAFF

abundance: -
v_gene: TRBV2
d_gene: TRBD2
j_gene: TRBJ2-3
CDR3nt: TGTGCCAGCAGTGCCCTAGCGGGGCTCACAGATACGCAGTATTTT
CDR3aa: CASSALAGLTDTQYF

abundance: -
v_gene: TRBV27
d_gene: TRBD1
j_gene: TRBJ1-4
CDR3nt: TGTGCCAGCAGTAGGACAGGAACTAATGAAAAACTGTTTTTT
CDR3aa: CASSRTGTNEKLFF

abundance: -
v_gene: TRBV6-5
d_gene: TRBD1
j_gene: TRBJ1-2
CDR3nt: TGTGCCAGCACCAGGGACAGCGCTAACTATGGCTACACCTTC
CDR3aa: CASTRDSANYGYTF

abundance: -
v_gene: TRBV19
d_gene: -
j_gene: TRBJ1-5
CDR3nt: TGTGCCAGTAGTATGACCACAGGGCCTTTCCAGCCCCAGCATTTT
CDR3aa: CASSMTTGPFQPQHF

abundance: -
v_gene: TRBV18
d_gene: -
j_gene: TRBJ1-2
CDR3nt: TGTGCCAGCTCACCACGAGCGGCAGATGGCTACACCTTC
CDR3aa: CASSPRAADGYTF

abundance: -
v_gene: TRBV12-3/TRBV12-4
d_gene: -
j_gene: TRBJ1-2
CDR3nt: TGTGCCAGCAGTCACGGTAACTATGGCTACACCTTC
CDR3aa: CASSHGNYGYTF

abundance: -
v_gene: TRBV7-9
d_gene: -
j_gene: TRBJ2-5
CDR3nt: TGTGCCAGCAGCTCCCCTTATCGAGAGACCCAGTACTTC
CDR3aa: CASSSPYRETQYF

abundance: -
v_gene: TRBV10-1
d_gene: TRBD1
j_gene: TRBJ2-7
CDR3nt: TGCGCCAGCAGTGAGTCGGTAGGACAGGACGAGCAGTACTTC
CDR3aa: CASSESVGQDEQYF

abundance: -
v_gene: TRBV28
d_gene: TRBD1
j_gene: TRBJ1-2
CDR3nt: TGTGCCAGCAGATTCACAGGGGAAGGCTACACCTTC
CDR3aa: CASRFTGEGYTF

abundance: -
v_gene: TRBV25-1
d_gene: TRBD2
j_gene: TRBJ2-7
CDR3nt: TGTGCCAGCAGTGAGCGGGGGGTCTCCTACGAGCAGTACTTC
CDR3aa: CASSERGVSYEQYF

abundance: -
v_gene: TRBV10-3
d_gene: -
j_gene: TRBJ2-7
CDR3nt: TGTGCCATCAGTGAATGGCAGGGAAACGAGCAGTACTTC
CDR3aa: CAISEWQGNEQYF

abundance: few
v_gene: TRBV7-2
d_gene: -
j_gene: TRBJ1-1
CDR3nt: TGTGCCAGCTCATTTCAAGGGGTAGGTTGGACTGAAGCTTTCTTT
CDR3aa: CASSFQGVGWTEAFF

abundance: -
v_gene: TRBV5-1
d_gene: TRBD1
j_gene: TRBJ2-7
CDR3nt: TGCGCCAGCAGCCGGACAGGGGTCCCCTACGAGCAGTACTTC
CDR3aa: CASSRTGVPYEQYF

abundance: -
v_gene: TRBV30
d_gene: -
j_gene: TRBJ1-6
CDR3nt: TGTGCCTGGAGTCCCATGGGGGGAAATTCACCCCTCCACTTT
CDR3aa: CAWSPMGGNSPLHF

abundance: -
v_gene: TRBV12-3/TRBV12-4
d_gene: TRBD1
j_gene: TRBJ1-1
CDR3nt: TGTGCCAGCACCTCGGACAGGAAGGCTGAAGCTTTCTTT
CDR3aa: CASTSDRKAEAFF

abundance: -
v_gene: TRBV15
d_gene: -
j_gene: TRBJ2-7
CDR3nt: TGTGCCACCAGCAGATGGCCCTCCGGGGGAGATAAGGAGCAGTACTTC
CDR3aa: CATSRWPSGGDKEQYF

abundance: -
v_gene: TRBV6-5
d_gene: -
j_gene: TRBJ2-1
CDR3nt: TGTGCCAGCACCAACTCGGGGAACAATGAGCAGTTCTTC
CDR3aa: CASTNSGNNEQFF

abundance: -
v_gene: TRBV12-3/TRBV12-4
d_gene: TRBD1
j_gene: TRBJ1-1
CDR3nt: TGTGCCAGCAGTTCGGCAGGGGGTCCTGAAGCTTTCTTT
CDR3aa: CASSSAGGPEAFF

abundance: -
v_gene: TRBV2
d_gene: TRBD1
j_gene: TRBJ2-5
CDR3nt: TGTGCCAGCAGAGCCGGGACAGGGGGAGAGACCCAGTACTTC
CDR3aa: CASRAGTGGETQYF

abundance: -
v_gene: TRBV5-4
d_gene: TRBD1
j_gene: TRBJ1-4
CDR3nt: TGTGCCAGCAGCTTGAAGCAGGGGGCTGATGAAAAACTGTTTTTT
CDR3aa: CASSLKQGADEKLFF

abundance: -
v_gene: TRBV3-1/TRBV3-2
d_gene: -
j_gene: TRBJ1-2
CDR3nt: TGTGCCAGCAGCCAAGAGGGTGGGGCGGATGGCTACACCTTC
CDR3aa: CASSQEGGADGYTF

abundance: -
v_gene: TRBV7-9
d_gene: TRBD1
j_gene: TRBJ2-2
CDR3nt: TGTGCCAGCAGCCCACCGACAGGGGTAGGACCCGGGGAGCTGTTTTTT
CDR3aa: CASSPPTGVGPGELFF

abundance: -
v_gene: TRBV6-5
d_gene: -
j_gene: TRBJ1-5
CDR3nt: TGTGCCAGCAGTTACGAGGTGAATCAGCCCCAGCATTTT
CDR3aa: CASSYEVNQPQHF

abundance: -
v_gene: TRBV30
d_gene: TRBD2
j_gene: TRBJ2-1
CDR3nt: TGTGCCTGGAGTGTACTAGGACCCGCGGGGGGCGATGAGCAGTTCTTC
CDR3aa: CAWSVLGPAGGDEQFF

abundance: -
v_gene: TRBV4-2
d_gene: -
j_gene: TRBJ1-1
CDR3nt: TGTGCCAGCAGCCAAGTGGGGATCGGACAGACTAACACTGAAGCTTTCTTT
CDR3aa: CASSQVGIGQTNTEAFF

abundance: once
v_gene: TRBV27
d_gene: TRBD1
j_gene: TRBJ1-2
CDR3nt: TGTGCCAGCAGTTTAAAGGGGACAGGGTACTATGGCTACACCTTC
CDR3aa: CASSLKGTGYYGYTF

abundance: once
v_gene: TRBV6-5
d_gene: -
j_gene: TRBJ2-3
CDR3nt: TGTGCCAGCAGAGCCGAGGGCACAGATACGCAGTATTTT
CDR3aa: CASRAEGTDTQYF

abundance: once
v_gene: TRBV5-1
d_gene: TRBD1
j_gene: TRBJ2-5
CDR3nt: TGCGCCAGCAGTTGGACAGGGGTAGGGGAGACCCAGTACTTC
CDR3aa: CASSWTGVGETQYF

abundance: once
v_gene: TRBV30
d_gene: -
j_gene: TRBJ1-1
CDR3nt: TGTGCCGCGAACGTACTTACGAACACTGAAGCTTTCTTT
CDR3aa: CAANVLTNTEAFF

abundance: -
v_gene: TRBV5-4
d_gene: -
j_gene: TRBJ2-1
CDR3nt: TGTGCCAGCAGCTTGGGAGGGGAGCAGTTCTTC
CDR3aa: CASSLGGEQFF

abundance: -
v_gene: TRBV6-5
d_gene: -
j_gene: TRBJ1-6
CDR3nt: TGTGCCAGCAGTTACTCCCCGACCCGGAGTTCGCTAGCCCTCCACTTT
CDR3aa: CASSYSPTRSSLALHF

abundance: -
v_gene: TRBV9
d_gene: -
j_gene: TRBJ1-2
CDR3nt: TGTGCCAGCAGCGAAGGCCTCGGGGGGTTCTATGGCTACACCTTC
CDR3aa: CASSEGLGGFYGYTF

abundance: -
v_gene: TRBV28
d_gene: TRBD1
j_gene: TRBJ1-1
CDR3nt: TGTGCCAGCAGCCTGGGACAGATGAACACTGAAGCTTTCTTT
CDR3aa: CASSLGQMNTEAFF

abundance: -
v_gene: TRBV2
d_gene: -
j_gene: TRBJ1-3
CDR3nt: TGTGCCAGCAGTGAGGAGAACACACAGGGACCTTCTGGAAACACCATATATTTT
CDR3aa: CASSEENTQGPSGNTIYF

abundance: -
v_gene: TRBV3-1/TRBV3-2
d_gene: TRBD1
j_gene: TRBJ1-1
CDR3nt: TGTGCCAGCAGCCCATATTCCGGGACAGGGAACACTGAAGCTTTCTTT
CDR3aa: CASSPYSGTGNTEAFF

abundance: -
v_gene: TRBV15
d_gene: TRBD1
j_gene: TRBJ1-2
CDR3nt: TGTGCCACCAGGAGGACAGGGCCCCCAAGGAATGGCTACACCTTC
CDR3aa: CATRRTGPPRNGYTF

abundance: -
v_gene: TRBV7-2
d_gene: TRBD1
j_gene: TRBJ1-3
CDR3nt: TGTGCCAGCAGCCGACAGGGTGGAGACACCATATATTTT
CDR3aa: CASSRQGGDTIYF

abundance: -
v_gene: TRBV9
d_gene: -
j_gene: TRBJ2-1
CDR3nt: TGTGCCAGCAGCGTCCGGACCACCAGGGGCAATGAGCAGTTCTTC
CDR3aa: CASSVRTTRGNEQFF

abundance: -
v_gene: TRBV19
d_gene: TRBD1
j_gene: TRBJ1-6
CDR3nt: TGTGCCAGTAGCTGGCCAGGGGGTTCACCCCTCCACTTT
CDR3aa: CASSWPGGSPLHF

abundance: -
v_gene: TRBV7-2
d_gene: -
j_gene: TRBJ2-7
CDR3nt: TGTGCCAGCAGCCGCTCGTGGGGGCCATCCTACGAGCAGTACTTC
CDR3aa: CASSRSWGPSYEQYF

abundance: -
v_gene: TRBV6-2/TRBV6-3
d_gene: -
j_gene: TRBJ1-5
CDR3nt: TGTGCCAGCAGTTACTCGAAAGGAGGGGGGGGCCGGCAGCCCCAGCATTTT
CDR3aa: CASSYSKGGGGRQPQHF

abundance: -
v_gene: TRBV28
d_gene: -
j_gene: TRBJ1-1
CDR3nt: TGTGCCAGCAGTTTTTTTCGGGGTTCTGAAGCTTTCTTT
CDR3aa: CASSFFRGSEAFF

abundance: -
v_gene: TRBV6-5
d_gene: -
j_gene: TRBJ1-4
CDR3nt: TGTGCCAGCTCCCGGCAGGGACTGGCAAATGAAAAACTGTTTTTT
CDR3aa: CASSRQGLANEKLFF

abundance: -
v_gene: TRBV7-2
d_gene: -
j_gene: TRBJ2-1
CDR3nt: TGTGCCAGCAGCTTATGGGGCGAGCAGTTCTTC
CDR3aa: CASSLWGEQFF

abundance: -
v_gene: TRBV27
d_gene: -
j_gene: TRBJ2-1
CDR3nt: TGTGCCACCCAGGGAATATACAATGAGCAGTTCTTC
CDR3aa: CATQGIYNEQFF

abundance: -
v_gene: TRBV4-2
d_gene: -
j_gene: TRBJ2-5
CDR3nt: TGTGCCAGCAGCCAATTAAGCTCTGGAGAGACCCAGTACTTC
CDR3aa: CASSQLSSGETQYF

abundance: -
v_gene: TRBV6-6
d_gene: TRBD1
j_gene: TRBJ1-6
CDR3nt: TGTGCCAGCAGTCGCACGACAGGGGGAATGAATTCACCCCTCCACTTT
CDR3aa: CASSRTTGGMNSPLHF

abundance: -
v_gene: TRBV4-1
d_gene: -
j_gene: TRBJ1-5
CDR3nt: TGCGCCAGCAGCGCATCGGGTCAGCCCCAGCATTTT
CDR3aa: CASSASGQPQHF

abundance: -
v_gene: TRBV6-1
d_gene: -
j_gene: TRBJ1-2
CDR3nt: TGTGCCAGCAGTGAAATCAACAGCTATGGCTACACCTTC
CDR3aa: CASSEINSYGYTF

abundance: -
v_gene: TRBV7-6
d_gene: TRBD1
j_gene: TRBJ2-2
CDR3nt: TGTGCCAGCAGCTTAAGGCAGGGGGTCATCGGGGAGCTGTTTTTT
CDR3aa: CASSLRQGVIGELFF

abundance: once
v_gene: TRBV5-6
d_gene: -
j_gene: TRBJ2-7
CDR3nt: TGTGCCAGCAGCCTTATCTACGAGCAGTACTTC
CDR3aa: CASSLIYEQYF

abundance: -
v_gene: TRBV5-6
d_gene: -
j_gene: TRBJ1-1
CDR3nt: TGTGCCAGCAGCTTGGCAAGGGGGTACACTGAAGCTTTCTTT
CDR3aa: CASSLARGYTEAFF

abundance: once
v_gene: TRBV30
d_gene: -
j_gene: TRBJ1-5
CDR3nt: TGTGCCTGGAGTGCACAGCCAAATCAGCCCCAGCATTTT
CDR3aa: CAWSAQPNQPQHF

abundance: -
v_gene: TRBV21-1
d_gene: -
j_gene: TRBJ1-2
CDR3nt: TGTGCCAGCAGCAAAGCGGCAGGGGGAAGAGATGGCTACACCTTC
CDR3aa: CASSKAAGGRDGYTF

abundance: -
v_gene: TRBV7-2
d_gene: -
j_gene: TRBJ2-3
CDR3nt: TGTGCCAGCAGCTTACAGTCAGAAGTCACAGATACGCAGTATTTT
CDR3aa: CASSLQSEVTDTQYF

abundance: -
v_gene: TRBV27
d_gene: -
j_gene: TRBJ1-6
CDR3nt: TGTGCCAGCAGTCTCCCTTTTTCACCCCTCCACTTT
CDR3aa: CASSLPFSPLHF

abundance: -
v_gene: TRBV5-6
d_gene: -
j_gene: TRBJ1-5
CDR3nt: TGTGCCAGCAGCTTGACGGGGGATGGGGATCAGCCCCAGCATTTT
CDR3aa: CASSLTGDGDQPQHF